Given below is one T cell receptor beta chain in context. V lost 5 bases, J lost 1 base, and 11 bases lay in between. The germline CDR1 and CDR2 sequences are SGHNT and YENEEA. This CDR3 is built from 14 residues. CD4+ cells were split into CD45RA+ naive and CD45RA-negative memory subsets. These data come from a study of shared clonotypes between healthy human individuals. Using immunoSEQ multiplex PCR, the repertoire was profiled, and TCRdb retains in-frame clones only, with some absent. In the table there are some 2,100,000 clones, approximately 94% of which are singletons. The chain is built from TRBV11-3 and TRBJ2-5; D might be TRBD2 (6 bases). This sequence was found in a man aged 18 to 29 in good health. The sample consisted of naive CD4+ T cells sorted from blood. Subset described: CD45RA+ positively selected. In DNA, the CDR3 is TGTGCCAGCAGCAAGACCGGGGGCCAAGAGACCCAGTACTTC. It translates to CASSKTGGQETQYF. Full variable domain (missing parts from reference TRBV11-3 and TRBJ2-5): EAGVVQSPRYKIIEKKQPVAFWCNPISGHNTLYWYLQNLGQGPELLIRYENEEAVDDSQLPKDRFSAERLKGVDSTLKIQPAELGDSAVYLCASSKTGGQETQYFGPGTRLLVL.